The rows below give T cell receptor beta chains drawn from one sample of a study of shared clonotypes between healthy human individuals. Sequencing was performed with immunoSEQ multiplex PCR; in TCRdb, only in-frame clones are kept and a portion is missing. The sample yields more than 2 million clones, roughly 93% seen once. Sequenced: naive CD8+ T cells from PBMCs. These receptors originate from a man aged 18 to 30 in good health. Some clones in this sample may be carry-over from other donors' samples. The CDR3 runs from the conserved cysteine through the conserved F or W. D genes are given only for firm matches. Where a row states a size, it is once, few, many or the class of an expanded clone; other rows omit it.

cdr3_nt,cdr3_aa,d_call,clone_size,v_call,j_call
TGTGCCAGTAGTGCCGGACATTCCTACGAGCAGTACTTC,CASSAGHSYEQYF,-,-,TRBV19,TRBJ2-7
TGTGCCAGTAGTATAGATCGGGGGACCGGCGCCTACGAGCAGTACTTC,CASSIDRGTGAYEQYF,-,-,TRBV19,TRBJ2-7
TGTGCCAGCAGCTCGGAGGCGAACACCGGGGAGCTGTTTTTT,CASSSEANTGELFF,-,-,TRBV7-3,TRBJ2-2
TGTGCCAGTAGTAGTCCGCAGGGGTATACTACTGAAGCTTTCTTT,CASSSPQGYTTEAFF,-,-,TRBV19,TRBJ1-1
TGTGCCAGCAGAGCTTTTAGCGGGAGGGCCCACGAGCAGTACTTC,CASRAFSGRAHEQYF,TRBD2,-,TRBV27,TRBJ2-7
TGTGCCAGCAGCTTAATCGCGACAGCTGGGGCCAACGTCCTGACTTTC,CASSLIATAGANVLTF,-,-,TRBV13,TRBJ2-6
TGTGCCAGCAGTGGACAGCAGAGCTCCTACGAGCAGTACTTC,CASSGQQSSYEQYF,-,once,TRBV2,TRBJ2-7
TGTGCCAGCAGTTTAGGACGAAACACTGAAGCTTTCTTT,CASSLGRNTEAFF,-,-,TRBV27,TRBJ1-1
TGCGCCAGCAGCCAAGGGGCTGGAGTTTCCTACGAGCAGTACTTC,CASSQGAGVSYEQYF,-,-,TRBV4-1,TRBJ2-7
TGTGCCAGCAGTGAAGAGCTTTGGGGGCAGCTAGCTAACTATGGCTACACCTTC,CASSEELWGQLANYGYTF,-,-,TRBV2,TRBJ1-2
TGTGCCACCCTTGGGGGACAGTCCTACGAGCAGTACTTC,CATLGGQSYEQYF,TRBD1,-,TRBV10-3,TRBJ2-7
TGTGCCAGCAGCTTGGCGGGGGGATCCATCACTGAAGCTTTCTTT,CASSLAGGSITEAFF,-,-,TRBV7-3,TRBJ1-1
TGTGCTAGTGGTTTCTGGAACGGGACAGGAGGACTAGCGGGCAATGAGCAGTTCTTC,CASGFWNGTGGLAGNEQFF,TRBD2,-,TRBV12-5,TRBJ2-1
TGTGCCAGCAGTGAAGGCAGGGGGCTCCCTGAAGCTTTCTTT,CASSEGRGLPEAFF,TRBD1,-,TRBV6-1,TRBJ1-1
TGTGCCAGCAGTGCGACAGGGGATCGTACCGGCGTCTACGAGCAGTACTTC,CASSATGDRTGVYEQYF,TRBD1,-,TRBV27,TRBJ2-7
TGTGCCAGCAGCTTCCGGGACAGCAATCAGCCCCAGCATTTT,CASSFRDSNQPQHF,-,-,TRBV5-8,TRBJ1-5
TGTGCCAGCAGCTCGGTCGGGGGGCTTCTCTACGAGCAGTACTTC,CASSSVGGLLYEQYF,-,-,TRBV7-9,TRBJ2-7
TGTGCCAGCAGTCTTCTCCCGGGACAGGGTACGGACGAGCAGTACTTC,CASSLLPGQGTDEQYF,TRBD1,-,TRBV27,TRBJ2-7
TGTGCCAGCAGCTTAGCGGCGCGGTCCCTCCCTAGAGATACGCAGTATTTT,CASSLAARSLPRDTQYF,-,-,TRBV7-6,TRBJ2-3
TGTGCCAGCAGCAGAGAGGGAGGGGCGGGGGTGGGCTGGGACTATGGCTACACCTTC,CASSREGGAGVGWDYGYTF,-,-,TRBV27,TRBJ1-2
TGTGCCAGTAGTTGGACGGGGAGCTCCTACAATGAGCAGTTCTTC,CASSWTGSSYNEQFF,-,-,TRBV19,TRBJ2-1
TGTGCCAGCAGTGTATGGGGCGAAGCCGGGGATGAAAAACTGTTTTTT,CASSVWGEAGDEKLFF,-,-,TRBV6-1,TRBJ1-4
TGTGCCAGCAGACTCGGGGGCGGCTACACCTTC,CASRLGGGYTF,-,-,TRBV28,TRBJ1-2
TGTGCCAGCAGTTCCCCCTCCGGGACAGGGTTCTACGAGCAGTACTTC,CASSSPSGTGFYEQYF,TRBD1,-,TRBV6-5,TRBJ2-7
TGTGCCAGCAGCTTGTGGTCCAGGGATGGGCGCGAAAAACTGTTTTTT,CASSLWSRDGREKLFF,-,-,TRBV11-2,TRBJ1-4
TGTGCCAGTAGCCCGCGGGGGCAAGATACGCAGTATTTT,CASSPRGQDTQYF,-,-,TRBV19,TRBJ2-3
TGTGCCTGGAGTCTCGCGGGAGTCGGCGAGCAGTACTTC,CAWSLAGVGEQYF,TRBD2,-,TRBV30,TRBJ2-7
TGTGCCAGCAGCTCGCGGGAGCGGCGCTACAATGAGCAGTTCTTC,CASSSRERRYNEQFF,TRBD2,-,TRBV11-2,TRBJ2-1
TGTGCCAGCAGCCACCCCAATGAGCAGTTCTTC,CASSHPNEQFF,-,once,TRBV2,TRBJ2-1
TGCGCCAGCAGCCTCCCCGCGGGGGTTGGGGAGCTGTTTTTT,CASSLPAGVGELFF,TRBD2,-,TRBV4-1,TRBJ2-2
TGTGCCAGCAGCTTGGCAGGGGCTGGAAACACCATATATTTT,CASSLAGAGNTIYF,-,few,TRBV5-6,TRBJ1-3
TGCGCCAGCGAGGTGAGGGTTGGCACAGATACGCAGTATTTT,CASEVRVGTDTQYF,-,-,TRBV4-1,TRBJ2-3
TGCGCCAGCAGCGGGGGACCGACCTACGAGCAGTACTTC,CASSGGPTYEQYF,-,-,TRBV4-1,TRBJ2-7
TGTGCCAGCAGTTACTCCGCAGGGGGCTTTCAGCCCCAGCATTTT,CASSYSAGGFQPQHF,TRBD1,-,TRBV6-5,TRBJ1-5
TGTGCCAGCACCCTTAGCGGTTTGGGCACAGATACGCAGTATTTT,CASTLSGLGTDTQYF,-,-,TRBV7-9,TRBJ2-3
TGCGCCAGCAGCTCTGAAGAGGCAGGTTTCTACGAGCAGTACTTC,CASSSEEAGFYEQYF,-,-,TRBV5-1,TRBJ2-7
TGTGCCAGCAGCGTGACTAGCGGGAGAATTAACAATGAGCAGTTCTTC,CASSVTSGRINNEQFF,TRBD2,once,TRBV7-8,TRBJ2-1
TGTGCCAGCAGTGAAGCGCTTAGGACGGGGAACACTGAAGCTTTCTTT,CASSEALRTGNTEAFF,-,-,TRBV6-1,TRBJ1-1
TGTGCCAGCAGCAGCTCCACAGGGGATGCGGCTTTCTTT,CASSSSTGDAAFF,TRBD1,-,TRBV5-6,TRBJ1-1
TGCAGCGTTGAAGTCCCCAGGGGTGAGGTGTTTTTT,CSVEVPRGEVFF,-,-,TRBV29-1,TRBJ1-4
TGTGCCAGCAGTTCGGGACGGCGCTACGAGCAGTACTTC,CASSSGRRYEQYF,-,-,TRBV27,TRBJ2-7
TGTGCCAGCAGCCAATATGGCGTTTCGACTGAAGCTTTCTTT,CASSQYGVSTEAFF,-,once,TRBV16,TRBJ1-1